These T cell receptor beta chains were read from a single sample in a study of OX40 agonist ivuxolimab in advanced cancers. The data were produced by immunoSEQ multiplex PCR, yet TCRdb's version contains in-frame clones alone and is incomplete. In the table there are tens of thousands of clones, 84% of which are singletons. The sample in question was CD4+ or CD8+ T cells sorted from blood, obtained in a trial of the OX40 agonist ivuxolimab. Receptors originate from an adult with an advanced solid tumor such as melanoma, head and neck, liver or kidney cancer. The CDR3 runs from the conserved cysteine through the conserved F or W. The order of the fields is CDR3 length, V gene, D gene, clone size, J gene, CDR3 DNA, CDR3 protein. D genes are given only for firm matches. The size entry is marked missing in some rows and otherwise reads once, few, many or a size class.

11	TRBV5-1	-	-	TRBJ2-2	TGCGCCAGCAGGACGGACGGGGAGCTGTTTTTT	CASRTDGELFF
16	TRBV5-4	-	-	TRBJ2-5	TGTGCCAGCAGCTTGGGAGGGGGAGGCTTCCAAGAGACCCAGTACTTC	CASSLGGGGFQETQYF
18	TRBV19	-	-	TRBJ1-5	TGTGCCAGTAGTATAACTTCCCAGGGCCCCATTAGCAATCAGCCCCAGCATTTT	CASSITSQGPISNQPQHF
11	TRBV19	-	-	TRBJ2-1	TGTGCCAGTAGGAACTACAATGAGCAGTTCTTC	CASRNYNEQFF
20	TRBV21-1	-	-	TRBJ2-7	TGTGCCAGCAGCAAAGTACCGGGACTAGCGGGAGGATGTAGGTCCTACGAGCAGTACTTC	CASSKVPGLAGGCRSYEQYF
14	TRBV2	-	-	TRBJ2-1	TGTGCCAGCAGTGAAGGAGCAGTCAACAATGAGCAGTTCTTC	CASSEGAVNNEQFF
12	TRBV7-9	-	-	TRBJ2-2	TGTGCCAGCAGCCTGGTTATCGGGGAGCTGTTTTTT	CASSLVIGELFF
14	TRBV30	-	-	TRBJ1-5	TGTGCCTGGAGTGATGGACTTAGCAATCAGCCCCAGCATTTT	CAWSDGLSNQPQHF
14	TRBV28	-	once	TRBJ1-1	TGTGCCAGCAGTGGATTCCTTCGGAACACTGAAGCTTTCTTT	CASSGFLRNTEAFF
17	TRBV7-2	TRBD2	-	TRBJ2-5	TGTGCCAGCAGCTTAGCCTCACTAGCGGGAGCTGCAGAGACCCAGTACTTC	CASSLASLAGAAETQYF
14	TRBV6-5	-	-	TRBJ1-2	TGTGCCAGCAACCCCGGGAGTTTCGGGTATGGCTACACCTTC	CASNPGSFGYGYTF
12	TRBV2	-	-	TRBJ2-7	TGTGCCAGCAGTGTCACCGGGTACGAGCAGTACTTC	CASSVTGYEQYF
14	TRBV27	TRBD2	-	TRBJ2-3	TGTGCCAGCAGTTTTAGCGGGAGTGAGCGTACGCAGTATTTT	CASSFSGSERTQYF
15	TRBV6-5	-	-	TRBJ1-5	TGTGCCAGCAGTTACGGGAAGTATAGCAATCAGCCCCAGCATTTT	CASSYGKYSNQPQHF
15	TRBV28	TRBD2	-	TRBJ2-1	TGTGCCAGCAGTCCTTTCCAGCGGGATCTCAATGAGCAGTTCTTC	CASSPFQRDLNEQFF
13	TRBV11-2	-	-	TRBJ2-5	TGTGCCAGTTTTAGAGGCGGGGACAAGACCCAGTACTTC	CASFRGGDKTQYF
16	TRBV27	TRBD2	-	TRBJ2-1	TGTGCCAGCAGTCTCTATGGGGGGACTAGCAAGTATGAGCAGTTCTTC	CASSLYGGTSKYEQFF
14	TRBV29-1	TRBD2	-	TRBJ2-3	TGCAGCGTTGGTACTAGCGGCCTCGGAGATACGCAGTATTTT	CSVGTSGLGDTQYF
14	TRBV6-5	-	-	TRBJ1-5	TGTGCCAGCAGGCTTCAACAGGGCAATCAGCCCCAGCATTTT	CASRLQQGNQPQHF
12	TRBV12-5	-	-	TRBJ2-2	TGTGCTAGTGGTTTGGGGGGCGGGGAGCTGTTTTTT	CASGLGGGELFF
11	TRBV29-1	-	-	TRBJ2-1	TGCAGCGTGAAAGGGGGGAATGAGCAGTTCTTC	CSVKGGNEQFF
16	TRBV18	-	few	TRBJ1-5	TGTGCCAGCTCACCCTCGAACCCAAATAGCAATCAGCCCCAGCATTTT	CASSPSNPNSNQPQHF
13	TRBV6-4	-	-	TRBJ1-1	TGTGCCAGCAGTGATCAGCCGAACACTGAAGCTTTCTTT	CASSDQPNTEAFF
11	TRBV29-1	-	-	TRBJ2-5	TGCAGCGTTGAGTGGGAGGGGGGCCAGTACTTC	CSVEWEGGQYF
16	TRBV28	TRBD1	-	TRBJ2-7	TGTGCCAGCAGTTTCCAAACCGGGACAGGGAGACACGAGCAGTACTTC	CASSFQTGTGRHEQYF
12	TRBV4-3	-	few	TRBJ1-2	TGCGCCAGCAGCCAAGATAGGGGCGGCTACACCTTC	CASSQDRGGYTF